A single T cell receptor beta chain is shown here with its context. Its cognate antigen is unknown. V was shortened by 10 bases and J by 1 base, with 14 bases between the two germline ends. The CDR3 totals 15 residues. Germline-derived CDR1 and CDR2 are SEHNR and FQNEAQ (reference sequence). This sample was included in a study of T-cell memory formation after mild COVID-19. Study-level findings and limits: Mainly in CM and EM were contracting CD4+ clones; CD8+ were in EMRA.

5'RACE primed at constant segments yielded TCR alpha and TCR beta cDNA libraries bearing sample barcodes and UMIs. TCRdb reprocessed the 5' RACE reads with MiXCR, giving one entry per CDR3 protein. The sample records about 430,000 distinct CDR3 sequences, roughly 18% being singletons. The sequenced material came from PBMCs or a T cell subset sorted from them (not recorded which). This chain joins TRBV7-9 and TRBJ2-6, with a tentative D call TRBD1 (6 bases). This sequence was found in a man younger than 30 who had mild COVID-19 (a few samples of this study predate the infection). Cell type and time point are not known. Written as DNA, the CDR3 is TGTGCCATCATTAAGAGGGGGTCTGGGGCCAACGTCCTGACTTTC. It specifies CAIIKRGSGANVLTF.